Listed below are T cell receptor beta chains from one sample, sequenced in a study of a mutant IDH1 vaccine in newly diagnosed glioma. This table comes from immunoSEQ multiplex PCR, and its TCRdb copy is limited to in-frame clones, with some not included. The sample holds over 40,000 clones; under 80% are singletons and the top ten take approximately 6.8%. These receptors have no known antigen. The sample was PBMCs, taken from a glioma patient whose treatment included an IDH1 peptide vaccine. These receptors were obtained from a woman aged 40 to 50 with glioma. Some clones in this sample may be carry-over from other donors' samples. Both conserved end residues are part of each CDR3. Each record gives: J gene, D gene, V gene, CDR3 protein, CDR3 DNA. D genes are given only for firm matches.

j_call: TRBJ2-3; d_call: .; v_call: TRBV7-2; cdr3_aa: CASSLVYSRPTDTQYF; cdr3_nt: TGTGCCAGCAGCTTAGTCTACTCGCGGCCCACAGATACGCAGTATTTT
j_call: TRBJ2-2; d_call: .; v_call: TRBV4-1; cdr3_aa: CASGGGELFF; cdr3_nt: TGCGCCAGCGGGGGCGGGGAGCTGTTTTTT
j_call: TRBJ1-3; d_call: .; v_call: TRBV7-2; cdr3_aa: CASSSYSGNTIYF; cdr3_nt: TGTGCCAGCAGCTCATACTCTGGAAACACCATATATTTT
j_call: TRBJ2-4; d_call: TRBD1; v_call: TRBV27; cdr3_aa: CASSLSQQGDIQYF; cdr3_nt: TGTGCCAGCAGTTTATCACAACAGGGGGACATTCAGTACTTC
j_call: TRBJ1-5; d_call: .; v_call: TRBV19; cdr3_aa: CASSILGIGNQPQHF; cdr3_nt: TGTGCCAGTAGTATCTTAGGCATCGGCAATCAGCCCCAGCATTTT
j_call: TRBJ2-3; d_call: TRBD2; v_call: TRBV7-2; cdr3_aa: CASSPPGLAAGDTQYF; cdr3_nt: TGTGCCAGCAGTCCTCCGGGACTAGCCGCTGGGGATACGCAGTATTTT
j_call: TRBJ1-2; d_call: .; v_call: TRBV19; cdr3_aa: CASSIGGGYGYTF; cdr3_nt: TGTGCCAGTAGTATCGGGGGTGGCTATGGCTACACCTTC
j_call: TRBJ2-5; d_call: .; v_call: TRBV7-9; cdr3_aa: CASSLRGGLPIETQYF; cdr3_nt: TGTGCCAGCAGCTTAAGGGGGGGGCTACCTATAGAGACCCAGTACTTC
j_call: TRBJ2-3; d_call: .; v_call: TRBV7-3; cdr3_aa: CASSYVTDTQYF; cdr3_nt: TGTGCCAGCAGCTACGTCACAGATACGCAGTATTTT
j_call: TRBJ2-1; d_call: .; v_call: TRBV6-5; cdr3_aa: CASSFGHEQFF; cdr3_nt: TGTGCCAGCAGTTTTGGACACGAGCAGTTCTTC
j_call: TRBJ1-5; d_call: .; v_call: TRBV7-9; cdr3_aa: CASSQDNQPQHF; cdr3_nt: TGTGCCAGCAGCCAGGACAATCAGCCCCAGCATTTT
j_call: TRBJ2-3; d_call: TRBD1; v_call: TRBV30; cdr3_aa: CAWNRDRELDTDTQYF; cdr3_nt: TGTGCCTGGAACCGGGACAGGGAATTAGACACAGATACGCAGTATTTT